The 21 T cell receptor beta chains below come from one sample, sequenced in a study of T cells in Graves' hyperthyroidism and ophthalmopathy. TCR beta CDR3 sequences were amplified from RNA transcripts. When the TCR CDR3 underwent first-round RT-PCR, the HTBI primer set was used. MiXCR, run by TCRdb on the multiplex PCR reads, gives a single entry per CDR3 protein. The profile shows some 180,000 distinct CDR3 sequences, approximately 16% of them singletons. The sample consisted of blood. The receptor source for this set is a woman aged 45-59 years with Graves' hyperthyroidism.

The rearrangement links TRBV20-1 to TRBJ1-5; no firm D call. V was trimmed by 0 bases and J by 2 bases, leaving 8 bases between them. This CDR3 has 14 amino acids. Germline values: CDR1 DFQATT, CDR2 SNEGSKA (reference sequence). CDR3 coding DNA: TGCAGTGCTAGAGATCAGACCGGCAATCAGCCCCAGCATTTT. Its translation is CSARDQTGNQPQHF.

The chain is built from TRBV27 and TRBJ2-5; D possibly matches TRBD1 or TRBD2 (5 bases each). Trimming took off 4 bases at V and 5 bases at J, with 20 bases between the two ends. This CDR3 is 16 amino acids long. CDR1 and CDR2 from the germline V gene are MNHEY and SMNVEV (reference sequence). In DNA, the CDR3 is TGTGCCAGCAGTTGGGGGAAGTCGGACATCCTCGAGACCCAGTACTTC. It codes for CASSWGKSDILETQYF.

This clonotype was seen a handful of times. The V call is TRBV10-1, the J call TRBJ2-2; 10 bases are a match to TRBD2. Trimming cost V 5 bases and J 4 bases; bases outside gene matches: 7. CDR3 length: 16 residues. From germline, CDR1 is WNHNN and CDR2 SYGVQD (reference sequence). CDR3 nucleotide sequence: TGCGCCAGCAGTCGGACTAGCGGTCTGGGCACCGGGGAGCTGTTTTTT. Amino acid sequence: CASSRTSGLGTGELFF.

The chain couples TRBV6-1 to TRBJ2-7; 8 nucleotides line up with TRBD2. V lost 5 bases and J lost 0; bases outside the gene matches: 6. The length of the CDR3 is 15 residues. Germline loops: CDR1 MNHNS, CDR2 SASEGT. The CDR3 DNA sequence: TGTGCCAGCAGTACCACTAGCGGATTCTCCTACGAGCAGTACTTC. It specifies CASSTTSGFSYEQYF.

This clonotype was observed many times. This rearrangement joins TRBV29-1 to TRBJ1-2, with 9 nucleotides matching TRBD1. This CDR3 spans 13 amino acids. The J segment lost 5 bases and the V segment lost 7 bases, leaving 8 bases of the junction unmatched. Germline CDR1 SQVTM, CDR2 ANQGSEA. The CDR3 sequence: CSGKTGQGYGYTF. The CDR3 DNA is TGCAGCGGCAAGACGGGACAGGGTTATGGCTACACCTTC.

Ten or more counts support this clonotype. The chain carries TRBV7-2 and TRBJ2-1; D may correspond to TRBD1 or TRBD2 (6 bases each). The germline gives CDR1 SGHTA, CDR2 FQGNSA. Deletions cut 2 bases from V and 3 bases from J, with 14 bases between. The CDR3 consists of 16 residues. The CDR3 DNA reads TGTGCCAGCAGCTTAACCGGGGGCGCCTACTACAATGAGCAGTTCTTC. It specifies CASSLTGGAYYNEQFF.

In regard to this clonotype: A much larger clone sits a single nucleotide away, making a read error possible. Here the CDR3 reads CASSSSPGDLSSYVQYF. The CDR3 nucleotides read TGTGCCAGCAGCTCCTCTCCGGGAGACCTTAGCTCCTACGTGCAGTACTTC. The chain carries TRBV7-2 and TRBJ2-7, with a possible D match to TRBD2 (6 bases). The CDR3 loop spans 17 amino acids. Germline CDR1 is SGHTA and CDR2 is FQGNSA.

This clonotype appeared a few times. The rearrangement joins TRBV29-1 to TRBJ1-1; D is undetermined. CDR1 is SQVTM and CDR2 is ANQGSEA in the germline V gene. The ends were cut back, 6 bases at V and 7 bases at J, with 24 bases in the middle. This CDR3 region has 15 residues. The CDR3 region has the DNA TGCAGCGTAGCAAAGACGTGGACGGAAGGAGATGAAGCTTTCTTT. Protein product: CSVAKTWTEGDEAFF.

This clonotype has a count of ten or more. The J gene is TRBJ2-3, the V gene TRBV10-3; no clear D. This CDR3 region has 15 residues. Germline CDR1 reads ENHRY; CDR2 reads SYGVKD. V lost 2 bases, J lost 2 bases, and 11 bases lay in between. CDR3 in DNA: TGTGCCATCAGTGAGGGACGAGGTGCCACAGATACGCAGTATTTT. Protein product: CAISEGRGATDTQYF.

This clonotype was counted once. The chain has TRBV5-1 and TRBJ2-1; D perhaps matches TRBD2 (5 bases). This CDR3 spans 14 amino acids. The germline V and J ends were trimmed by 0 bases and 5 bases, with 9 bases remaining between them. CDR1 is SGHRS and CDR2 is YFSETQ in the germline V gene. CDR3 nucleotides: TGCGCCAGCAGCTTGGAAGCGGCCGACAATGAGCAGTTCTTC. This codes for CASSLEAADNEQFF.

This clonotype came up many times. This chain joins TRBV12-3 or TRBV12-4 and TRBJ2-5; maybe TRBD1 (6 bases). The CDR3 length is 12 residues. The ends were cut back, 6 bases at V and 1 base at J, with 6 bases in the middle. The CDR3 loop is CASRDSQETQYF. The CDR3 nucleotides read TGTGCCAGCAGGGACAGCCAAGAGACCCAGTACTTC.

This clonotype was detected ten times or more. The rearrangement links TRBV16 to TRBJ1-5; D is unclear. Germline V gene sequence: CDR1 KGHSY, CDR2 FQNENV. The V end lost 4 bases, the J end lost 4 bases, and 5 bases lay between the germline ends. The CDR3 is made up of 12 amino acids. CDR3 sequence (DNA): TGTGCCAGCAGCCGGCGAAATCAGCCCCAGCATTTT. This encodes CASSRRNQPQHF.

V and J are TRBV7-3 and TRBJ2-1, with 7 bases identical to TRBD2. The CDR3 loop spans 13 amino acids. Trimming cost V 6 bases and J 4 bases; bases outside gene matches: 3. Germline CDR1 and CDR2: SGHTA and FQGTGA. The CDR3 bases are TGTGCCAGCAGTTCGGGACTATACAATGAGCAGTTCTTC. Translation: CASSSGLYNEQFF. Full variable domain (missing parts from reference TRBV7-3 and TRBJ2-1): GAGVSQTPSNKVTEKGKYVELRCDPISGHTALYWYRQSLGQGPEFLIYFQGTGAADDSGLPNDRFFAVRPEGSVSTLKIQRTERGDSAVYLCASSSGLYNEQFFGPGTRLTVL.

This clonotype was found many times. The J gene is TRBJ2-5, the V gene TRBV30; tentative D call: TRBD2 (5 bases). CDR3 length: 14 residues. In germline, CDR1 is GTSNPN, CDR2 SVGIG (reference sequence). V was cut by 3 bases and J by 4 bases, with 15 bases left in between. The CDR3 region is CAWSPQLGGETQYF. In DNA, the CDR3 is TGTGCCTGGAGCCCCCAACTAGGCGGAGAGACCCAGTACTTC.

V is TRBV12-3 or TRBV12-4 and J is TRBJ1-2; TRBD1 aligns across 7 bases. The CDR3 runs 16 residues. Germline trimming cut 7 bases from V and 0 bases from J; bases unmatched to any gene: 11. The CDR3 DNA is TGTGCCAGCATCCCACAGGGGACAGCAGCTAACTATGGCTACACCTTC. This codes for CASIPQGTAANYGYTF.

Many counts were recorded for this clonotype. The chain is built from TRBV27 and TRBJ2-7, with a weak D call TRBD1 (6 bases). This CDR3 is built from 13 residues. Germline V gene sequence: CDR1 MNHEY, CDR2 SMNVEV (reference sequence). V was cut by 3 bases and J by 3 bases, with 9 bases left in between. The CDR3 region is CASSFLRGYEQYF. CDR3 DNA: TGTGCCAGCAGTTTTCTCAGGGGCTACGAGCAGTACTTC.

J is TRBJ2-3 and V is TRBV10-3; D is unresolved. The CDR3 consists of 15 residues. V was pared by 3 bases and J by 0 bases, with 10 bases between. The germline CDR1 and CDR2 sequences are ENHRY and SYGVKD. The CDR3 DNA reads as TGTGCCATCAGTGATTCTGGACGAAGCACAGATACGCAGTATTTT. This translates into CAISDSGRSTDTQYF.

The sample holds many counts of this clonotype. This sequence joins TRBV3-1 and TRBJ1-5; D unresolved. Germline values: CDR1 LGHDT, CDR2 YNNKEL (reference sequence). This CDR3 comprises 13 residues. The ends were cut back, 0 bases at V and 4 bases at J, with 4 bases in the middle. The CDR3 DNA reads as TGTGCCAGCAGCCAAGAGGGGAATCAGCCCCAGCATTTT. This codes for CASSQEGNQPQHF.

This clonotype showed up many times. The rearrangement joins TRBV20-1 to TRBJ2-5; TRBD2 matches 10 bases. V dropped 6 bases and J dropped 1; count of bases not matched to a gene: 8. Germline V gene sequence: CDR1 DFQATT, CDR2 SNEGSKA (reference sequence). This CDR3 has 15 amino acids. CDR3 sequence: CSAQALAGSQETQYF. The CDR3 DNA reads as TGCAGTGCCCAGGCACTAGCGGGGAGCCAAGAGACCCAGTACTTC.

The table lists this clonotype with many counts. This CDR3 is CASRIRDSPNEKLFF. The DNA of the CDR3 is TGTGCCAGCAGGATAAGGGACAGCCCTAATGAAAAACTGTTTTTT. This chain connects TRBV12-3 or TRBV12-4 to TRBJ1-4, with 7 bases lining up with TRBD1. CDR3 size: 15 residues. V lost 6 bases and J lost 3; bases outside the gene matches: 7.

Ten or more counts support this clonotype. The chain links TRBV12-3 or TRBV12-4 to TRBJ2-3, with 9 positions matching TRBD2. Unmatched junction bases numbered 13, after V lost 6 bases and J lost 0 bases. The length of the CDR3 is 18 residues. The CDR3 region has the DNA TGTGCCAGCAGGCCCCGTAGCGGGAGAGCTACTAGCACAGATACGCAGTATTTT. It is translated as CASRPRSGRATSTDTQYF.